This T cell receptor (beta chain) was found in a study of regulatory T cells in long-lasting Graves disease (dated by TCRdb to the early 2020s). Context from the whole study: Antithyroid drugs had been taken for less than 3 months by newly diagnosed Graves' disease patients. Peripheral blood TCR sequencing and RNA sequencing compared persistent Graves' disease patients with newly diagnosed Graves' disease patients. The study was conducted in China and was registered as a clinical trial. TCR sequencing covered some 13 persistent and some 20 newly diagnosed Graves' disease patients, around 33 samples in total.

The protocol used for the library was multiplex PCR. Sequencing instrument: Illumina HiSeq 4000. To build TCR beta libraries, CDR3 regions were amplified by Arm-PCR using iRepertoire HTBI primers. Gel purification was performed on PCR products prior to sequencing. From the authors' description of their analysis: Across samples, roughly 60 TRBV and around 15 TRBJ segments were identified and used for gene usage analysis of CDR3 amino acid clonotypes. Filtered high-quality paired reads were merged into contigs using COPE and FqMerger. Contigs were aligned with BLAST to IMGT TRBV, TRBD and TRBJ reference genes, and CDR3 was defined per IMGT. Highly expanded clones were defined as clonotypes with a frequency above 0.1%. Repertoire diversity was measured by Shannon entropy, and V-J evenness by the Gini coefficient. Clonotypes shared by more than one individual were considered public. Using fastp trimming at Q25 and MiXCR clonotype assembly, TCRdb reanalyzed the public sequencing data and kept in-frame beta chains. Each entry is one CDR3 protein sequence, shown with its most common DNA and genes. V and J calls and clone size were set by TCRdb, not the authors. A total of 530,000 or so distinct CDR3 sequences appear in this sample, 15% to 20% of them only once. The ten top clones hold about 12% of the sample.

The research as a whole found: Preferential use of TRBV28, TRBJ1-2 and TRBJ2-5 was observed in persistent disease, whereas TRBV20-1 and TRBJ2-1 were favored in newly diagnosed disease. Only the TCR beta chain was sequenced and analyzed. The study examined only peripheral blood because the primary lesion, thyroid tissue, could not be accessed. Patients with persistent disease shared more public clonotypes (fewer than 3,000) than newly diagnosed patients did (more than 900). The authors noted that the small sample size was a limitation that may lower accuracy. Compared with newly diagnosed patients, persistent Graves' disease patients had lower TCR Shannon entropy and fewer highly expanded clones, which suggests clonal expansion.

The time point tag for this specimen amounts to: newly diagnosed GD, antithyroid drugs for less than 3 months. RNA was extracted from PBMCs in TRIzol for both TCR sequencing and RNA sequencing. The diagnosis of Graves' disease followed American Thyroid Association guidelines. Recruitment of patients was carried out at an endocrinology department in Xi'an, China. Each patient gave 8.5 to 9.5 milliliters of peripheral blood, collected in an EDTA anticoagulant tube. PBMCs were isolated by Ficoll Paque Plus density gradient separation without further T cell sorting. An Agilent 2100 Bioanalyzer and agarose gel were used to assess RNA quality, and a NanoDrop 2000 was used to measure RNA concentration. This clonotype was counted only a few times. What antigen it recognizes has not been identified. No much larger clonotype is one base removed from it; base qualities were not supplied. CDR3 length: 12 amino acids, cysteine to phenylalanine. Only the CDR3 DNA is retained, 36 bases long and in frame from the first base. For CDR1 and CDR2, the germline V gene (reference sequence) lists GTSNPN and SVGIG. The germline ends are 6 bases apart after V is trimmed by 0 bases and J by 4 bases.

These data were likewise used in another study, on T cells in Graves' hyperthyroidism and ophthalmopathy. The second paper further reports: Stable Graves' hyperthyroidism was defined as the absence of progression to ophthalmopathy over 18 months of follow-up. Hyperthyroidism patients were aged 18 to 65 years and newly diagnosed, with disease duration of less than 2 months. Exclusion was applied to patients with uncontrolled infections, other autoimmune diseases, pregnancy or lactation. Clinical symptoms, serum thyroxine and TRAb, thyroid ultrasound, and orbital computed tomography formed the basis for the diagnoses. A first-round RT-PCR of the TCR CDR3 used the HTBI primer set with the Qiagen OneStep RT-PCR kit. Most expanded thyroid clonotypes (frequency above 0.001) were also detected in blood, a finding suggesting that blood repertoires may reflect thyroid immune responses. In cross-validation, a model built on a 13 V-J signature told ophthalmopathy apart from stable hyperthyroidism with 85% to 90% sensitivity and about 81% specificity, and in testing the same model reached 80%/75%. In validation, progression to ophthalmopathy was predicted by the model with more than 65% sensitivity and roughly 76% specificity, a median of about 6.4 months before onset. To identify distinguishing TCR V-J signatures, a discovery cohort of about 95 patients was used, comprising 43 with Graves' ophthalmopathy and roughly 60 with stable Graves' hyperthyroidism. Prospective prediction of ophthalmopathy was tested in an independent validation cohort consisting of some 20 hyperthyroidism patients and some 15 patients who later progressed to ophthalmopathy. The approximately 98 discovery patients were randomly divided into training and test sets at a 7:3 ratio. In addition, the study compared T-cell repertoires in thyroid tissue and in blood from about 6 Graves' hyperthyroidism patients. Once sampling was done, hyperthyroidism patients were given methimazole at a starting dose of 30 mg daily, whereas ophthalmopathy patients were given high-dose intravenous methylprednisolone. The libraries were constructed in a second round of multiplex PCR and then size-selected and purified. The libraries were sequenced on an Illumina HiSeq2000 using paired-end 100 bp reads. SOAPnuke was used to process the raw data, with reads discarded if the reads contained adapters or uncalled bases, had a mean Phred below 15, or lacked an exact constant-primer or identifier match. COPE v1.2.5 was used to merge the high-quality paired reads, and each unique nucleotide sequence was defined as a clonotype. MiTCR v1.1 was used to align clonotypes to the IMGT TRBV, TRBD and TRBJ reference segments. The analysis was restricted to V-J combinations with a frequency above 0.0001, which together covered 99.2% of the repertoires. A TCS score was defined as the ratio of F50 (clonal expansion) to E x V (chaos), with BLOSUM62-based TCRdist applied between CDR3 peptides within each V-J. Welch's t-statistics and random forest reduced 514 V-J features to fewer than 15, which were used in a naive Bayes classifier (R e1071). No statistical method was used to fix the sample size in advance, and group allocation was not hidden from the investigators. According to the paper, TCR Vbeta CDR3 sequencing was carried out on roughly 130 peripheral blood samples, which came from some 41 ophthalmopathy, fewer than 80 hyperthyroidism and approximately 17 progressor patients.

Source: peripheral blood mononuclear cells (PBMCs), taken at new diagnosis, from a patient treated with antithyroid drugs. The chain is encoded by TRBV30 joined to TRBJ1-2; too little of a D gene remains to name it. The receptor was isolated from a man aged 18 to 30 with Graves disease. Donor details come from another sample of the same person, matched by shared clones. This receptor carries the CDR3 CAWSVGTYGYTF. The nucleotides are TGTGCCTGGAGTGTAGGCACCTATGGCTACACCTTC.